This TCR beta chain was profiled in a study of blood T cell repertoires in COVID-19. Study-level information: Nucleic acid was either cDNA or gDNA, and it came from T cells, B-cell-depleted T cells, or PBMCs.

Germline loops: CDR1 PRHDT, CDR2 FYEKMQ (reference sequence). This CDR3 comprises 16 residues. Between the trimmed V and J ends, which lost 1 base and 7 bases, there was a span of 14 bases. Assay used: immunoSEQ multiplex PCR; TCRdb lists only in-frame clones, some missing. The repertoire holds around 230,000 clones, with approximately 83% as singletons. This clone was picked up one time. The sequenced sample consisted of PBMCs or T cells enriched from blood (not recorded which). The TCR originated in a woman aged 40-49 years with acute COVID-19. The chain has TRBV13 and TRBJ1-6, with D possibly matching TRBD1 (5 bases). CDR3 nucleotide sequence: TGTGCCAGCAGCTTAGTATCGCCGAAGGGGAATTCACCCCTCCACTTT. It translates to CASSLVSPKGNSPLHF. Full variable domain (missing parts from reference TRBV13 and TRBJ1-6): AAGVIQSPRHLIKEKRETATLKCYPIPRHDTVYWYQQGPGQDPQFLISFYEKMQSDKGSIPDRFSAQQFSDYHSELNMSSLELGDSALYFCASSLVSPKGNSPLHFGNGTRLTVT.